This is a list of T cell receptor beta chains from one sample in a study of identical twins. TCRdb re-called the 5' RACE reads through MiXCR, storing one row per CDR3 protein. The data hold nearly 900,000 distinct CDR3 sequences, with approximately 13% observed a single time. These data were likewise used in another study, on yellow fever vaccine responses in identical twins.

The specimen was PBMCs. The receptor source for this set is a woman aged 18-30 years in good health. CDR3s include the opening cysteine and the closing phenylalanine or tryptophan. D genes are given only for firm matches. Clone size, where shown, is once, few, many, or a class for clones that have expanded.

clone size: few
CDR3 length: 13
V gene: TRBV28
D gene: -
J gene: TRBJ1-5
CDR3 protein: CASRETGKQPQHF
CDR3 DNA: TGTGCCAGCAGAGAAACAGGGAAACAGCCCCAGCATTTT

clone size: few
CDR3 length: 15
V gene: TRBV7-9
D gene: -
J gene: TRBJ1-1
CDR3 protein: CASSLSSGKNTEAFF
CDR3 DNA: TGTGCCAGCAGCTTAAGTTCAGGGAAGAACACTGAAGCTTTCTTT

clone size: -
CDR3 length: 16
V gene: TRBV5-1
D gene: -
J gene: TRBJ2-3
CDR3 protein: CASSPEYRGATDTQYF
CDR3 DNA: TGCGCCAGCAGCCCCGAGTATAGGGGGGCCACAGATACGCAGTATTTT

clone size: many
CDR3 length: 15
V gene: TRBV7-8
D gene: -
J gene: TRBJ1-1
CDR3 protein: CASSGFSMLNTEAFF
CDR3 DNA: TGTGCCAGCAGCGGGTTCTCCATGTTGAACACTGAAGCTTTCTTT

clone size: -
CDR3 length: 14
V gene: TRBV9
D gene: -
J gene: TRBJ1-6
CDR3 protein: CASSVELYNSPLHF
CDR3 DNA: TGTGCCAGCAGCGTAGAACTTTATAATTCACCCCTCCACTTT

clone size: -
CDR3 length: 13
V gene: TRBV10-2
D gene: -
J gene: TRBJ1-1
CDR3 protein: CASTEPGNEEAFF
CDR3 DNA: TGCGCCAGCACAGAACCGGGGAACGAGGAAGCTTTCTTT

clone size: -
CDR3 length: 15
V gene: TRBV5-1
D gene: -
J gene: TRBJ2-1
CDR3 protein: CASSLATGYSNEQFF
CDR3 DNA: TGCGCCAGCAGCTTGGCAACCGGTTACAGCAATGAGCAGTTCTTC

clone size: -
CDR3 length: 16
V gene: TRBV5-5
D gene: -
J gene: TRBJ2-3
CDR3 protein: CASSLYLGGRTDTQYF
CDR3 DNA: TGTGCCAGCAGCTTGTATCTGGGGGGAAGGACAGATACGCAGTATTTT

clone size: -
CDR3 length: 16
V gene: TRBV4-1
D gene: TRBD1
J gene: TRBJ2-7
CDR3 protein: CASSQVRGQGGGEQYF
CDR3 DNA: TGCGCCAGCAGCCAAGTTCGTGGACAGGGGGGTGGGGAGCAGTACTTC

clone size: few
CDR3 length: 14
V gene: TRBV19
D gene: -
J gene: TRBJ1-4
CDR3 protein: CASSDRSAGEKLFF
CDR3 DNA: TGTGCCAGTAGCGACAGGTCAGCGGGTGAAAAACTGTTTTTT

clone size: few
CDR3 length: 13
V gene: TRBV7-2
D gene: -
J gene: TRBJ2-7
CDR3 protein: CASRSASSYEQYF
CDR3 DNA: TGTGCCAGCAGGTCCGCTAGCTCCTACGAGCAGTACTTC

clone size: few
CDR3 length: 15
V gene: TRBV10-3
D gene: TRBD1
J gene: TRBJ1-2
CDR3 protein: CATSSGTVYNYGYTF
CDR3 DNA: TGTGCCACCTCATCCGGGACAGTTTATAACTATGGCTACACCTTC

clone size: few
CDR3 length: 14
V gene: TRBV2
D gene: -
J gene: TRBJ1-5
CDR3 protein: CASRDSNFNQPQHF
CDR3 DNA: TGTGCCAGCAGAGACAGTAACTTCAATCAGCCCCAGCATTTT

clone size: -
CDR3 length: 17
V gene: TRBV5-1
D gene: -
J gene: TRBJ1-4
CDR3 protein: CASSLEVAGAPNEKLFF
CDR3 DNA: TGCGCCAGCAGCTTGGAGGTCGCAGGAGCGCCTAATGAAAAACTGTTTTTT

clone size: -
CDR3 length: 15
V gene: TRBV20-1
D gene: TRBD2
J gene: TRBJ2-1
CDR3 protein: CSASESGSSYNEQFF
CDR3 DNA: TGCAGTGCTAGCGAAAGCGGGAGTTCCTACAATGAGCAGTTCTTC

clone size: -
CDR3 length: 15
V gene: TRBV28
D gene: -
J gene: TRBJ2-3
CDR3 protein: CASSLFGLGTDTQYF
CDR3 DNA: TGTGCCAGCAGTTTATTTGGGCTCGGCACAGATACGCAGTATTTT

clone size: few
CDR3 length: 12
V gene: TRBV20-1
D gene: -
J gene: TRBJ2-7
CDR3 protein: CSAPGRAYEQYF
CDR3 DNA: TGCAGTGCGCCCGGGAGAGCCTACGAGCAGTACTTC

clone size: -
CDR3 length: 17
V gene: TRBV3-1
D gene: TRBD2
J gene: TRBJ2-5
CDR3 protein: CASSQWESGSQQETQYF
CDR3 DNA: TGTGCCAGCAGCCAATGGGAGAGCGGGAGTCAGCAGGAGACCCAGTACTTC

clone size: many
CDR3 length: 14
V gene: TRBV12-3/TRBV12-4
D gene: -
J gene: TRBJ2-7
CDR3 protein: CASSLQGGSYEQYF
CDR3 DNA: TGTGCCAGCAGTTTACAGGGTGGGTCCTACGAGCAGTACTTC

clone size: -
CDR3 length: 13
V gene: TRBV20-1
D gene: -
J gene: TRBJ2-2
CDR3 protein: CSASNTLTGELFF
CDR3 DNA: TGCAGTGCTAGCAACACCCTCACCGGGGAGCTGTTTTTT

clone size: -
CDR3 length: 13
V gene: TRBV27
D gene: -
J gene: TRBJ2-3
CDR3 protein: CASSLSVVDTQYF
CDR3 DNA: TGTGCCAGCAGTTTATCAGTCGTAGATACGCAGTATTTT

clone size: -
CDR3 length: 15
V gene: TRBV9
D gene: -
J gene: TRBJ2-5
CDR3 protein: CASSVSQWGRETQYF
CDR3 DNA: TGTGCCAGCAGCGTATCTCAGTGGGGGAGAGAGACCCAGTACTTC

clone size: many
CDR3 length: 16
V gene: TRBV9
D gene: -
J gene: TRBJ1-5
CDR3 protein: CASSVDRGLGNQPQHF
CDR3 DNA: TGTGCCAGCAGCGTAGACCGGGGACTGGGGAATCAGCCCCAGCATTTT

clone size: many
CDR3 length: 17
V gene: TRBV7-2
D gene: -
J gene: TRBJ2-1
CDR3 protein: CASSPPYGGQAYNEQFF
CDR3 DNA: TGTGCCAGCAGCCCACCGTACGGCGGGCAGGCCTACAATGAGCAGTTCTTC

clone size: -
CDR3 length: 15
V gene: TRBV7-6
D gene: -
J gene: TRBJ2-1
CDR3 protein: CASSPPGDIDNEQFF
CDR3 DNA: TGTGCCAGCAGCCCTCCGGGGGATATTGACAATGAGCAGTTCTTC

clone size: few
CDR3 length: 15
V gene: TRBV18
D gene: -
J gene: TRBJ1-6
CDR3 protein: CASSPPAGYNSPLHF
CDR3 DNA: TGTGCCAGCTCACCACCGGCAGGGTATAATTCACCCCTCCACTTT

clone size: -
CDR3 length: 17
V gene: TRBV12-3/TRBV12-4
D gene: TRBD2
J gene: TRBJ2-5
CDR3 protein: CASSRPGLAGGGETQYF
CDR3 DNA: TGTGCCAGCAGTCGACCGGGACTAGCGGGAGGGGGGGAGACCCAGTACTTC

clone size: -
CDR3 length: 14
V gene: TRBV6-1
D gene: TRBD1
J gene: TRBJ2-7
CDR3 protein: CASKRQGKPYEQYF
CDR3 DNA: TGTGCCAGCAAGAGACAGGGGAAGCCCTACGAGCAGTACTTC